The 22 T cell receptor beta chains presented below share a single source sample, sequenced in a study of control samples from healthy donors and cancer patients. The protocol was immunoSEQ multiplex PCR, while the TCRdb copy is restricted to in-frame clones and leaves out a portion. The sample lists tens of thousands of clones, roughly 83% occurring once. Input material: PBMCs. The receptor set was obtained from a man aged 65 to 79 with lung cancer.

The sample holds one count of this clone. The chain uses TRBV9 and TRBJ2-3, with D perhaps matching TRBD2 (7 bases). CDR1 SGDLS and CDR2 YYNGEE come from the germline V gene. This CDR3 comprises 14 residues. The V end was cut by 4 bases, the J end by 5 bases, with 14 bases between. CDR3 in DNA: TGTGCCAGCAGCCTACGGGGGGCCCAAGATACGCAGTATTTT. It translates to CASSLRGAQDTQYF.

Concerning this clone: A junction boundary mismatches the germline segment, possibly from a read error. The V gene is TRBV3-1 (or the pseudogene TRBV3-2), the J gene TRBJ2-7; D assignment may be TRBD1 or TRBD2 (7 bases each). Germline CDR1 is LGHDT and CDR2 is YNNKEL (reference sequence). This CDR3 contains 15 residues. The DNA for the CDR3 is TGTCCCAGCTGCCAGGGGGGGGGACGTCCCTACGAGCAGTACTTC. This translates into CPSCQGGGRPYEQYF.

The table lists this clone with a count of one. The chain carries TRBV19 and TRBJ1-5; the D gene is possibly TRBD1 (5 bases). This CDR3 is built from 15 residues. Germline CDR1 LNHDA, CDR2 SQIVND (reference sequence). V lost 3 bases to trimming and J lost 1 base, with 10 bases between them. The CDR3 sequence is CASSIMTASNQPQHF. The CDR3 region has the DNA TGTGCCAGTAGTATCATGACAGCAAGCAATCAGCCCCAGCATTTT.

This chain links TRBV19 with TRBJ2-2, with TRBD2 matching 10 bases. Per germline, CDR1 LNHDA and CDR2 SQIVND (reference sequence). This CDR3 comprises 15 residues. Trimming removed 7 bases from V and 6 bases from J; junction bases left unmatched: 8. The CDR3 sequence: CASTSAGGPPGELFF. The CDR3 nucleotides are TGTGCCAGTACCTCAGCGGGGGGGCCCCCCGGGGAGCTGTTTTTT.

This clone was detected only once. This sequence joins TRBV5-6 and TRBJ2-5, with a tentative D call TRBD2 (6 bases). Trimming left V 4 bases short and J 4 bases short, with 17 bases between. Germline CDR1 reads SGHDT; CDR2 reads YYEEEE. The CDR3 is 15 amino acids. The CDR3: CASSPPGRGGETQYF. DNA for the CDR3: TGTGCCAGCAGCCCTCCAGGGCGGGGAGGAGAGACCCAGTACTTC.

The rearrangement uses TRBV5-1 and TRBJ2-1; possibly TRBD1 for D (6 bases). The germline V gene has CDR1 SGHRS and CDR2 YFSETQ. Deletions cut 1 base from V and 6 bases from J, with 20 bases between. The CDR3 has 17 residues. The CDR3 region is CASSLLAGSRGGNEQFF. Here the CDR3 DNA reads TGCGCCAGCAGCTTGTTAGCCGGATCCAGGGGCGGCAATGAGCAGTTCTTC. Filled out from reference TRBV5-1 and TRBJ2-1, the complete variable domain reads KAGVTQTPRYLIKTRGQQVTLSCSPISGHRSVSWYQQTPGQGLQFLFEYFSETQRNKGNFPGRFSGRQFSNSRSEMNVSTLELGDSALYLCASSLLAGSRGGNEQFFGPGTRLTVL.

The chain is built from TRBV5-8 and TRBJ1-2; 7 bases are a match to TRBD1. CDR1 is SGHTS, CDR2 YDEGEE, per germline. The CDR3 extends over 12 amino acids. Trimming removed 4 bases from V and 9 bases from J; junction bases left unmatched: 6. For the CDR3, the DNA is TGTGCCAGCAGCCGAGGACAGGCCAGCTACACCTTC. It translates to CASSRGQASYTF.

The CDR3 DNA reads TGTGCCGCCACCGAGGACGGTCGCTATGGCTACACCTTC. Protein product: CAATEDGRYGYTF. The V and J genes are TRBV2 and TRBJ1-2; D unclear. The CDR3 is 13 amino acids. The V gene lost 11 bases and the J gene lost 4 bases, with 17 bases spanning the gap. Germline lookup yields CDR1 SNHLY and CDR2 FYNNEI.

The J gene is TRBJ1-3, the V gene TRBV11-2; weak D call: TRBD1 (5 bases). V dropped 3 bases and J dropped 2 bases, with 11 bases sitting between them. Germline V CDR1 and CDR2: SGHAT, FQNNGV. The CDR3 covers 15 residues. The CDR3: CASSFPGGAGNTIYF. CDR3 in DNA: TGTGCCAGCAGCTTTCCCGGAGGGGCTGGAAACACCATATATTTT. Filled out from reference TRBV11-2 and TRBJ1-3, the complete variable domain reads EAGVAQSPRYKIIEKRQSVAFWCNPISGHATLYWYQQILGQGPKLLIQFQNNGVVDDSQLPKDRFSAERLKGVDSTLKIQPAKLEDSAVYLCASSFPGGAGNTIYFGEGSWLTVV.

V usage is TRBV7-3 and J usage is TRBJ2-1; D may be TRBD2 (5 bases). Germline V gene lookup returns CDR1 SGHTA and CDR2 FQGTGA. Trimming removed 5 bases at V and 2 bases at J, with 16 bases between. The CDR3 extends over 16 amino acids. The chain's CDR3 is CASSRTGSGTYNEQFF. CDR3 DNA sequence: TGTGCCAGCAGCCGTACTGGGTCGGGGACCTACAATGAGCAGTTCTTC. Based on the CDR3 plus reference TRBV7-3 and TRBJ2-1, the full variable domain is GAGVSQTPSNKVTEKGKYVELRCDPISGHTALYWYRQSLGQGPEFLIYFQGTGAADDSGLPNDRFFAVRPEGSVSTLKIQRTERGDSAVYLCASSRTGSGTYNEQFFGPGTRLTVL.

The rearrangement joins TRBV19 to TRBJ1-1; D is unclear. Trimming cost V 6 bases and J 0 bases, with 11 bases left between them. The CDR3 extends over 14 amino acids. Germline lookup yields CDR1 LNHDA and CDR2 SQIVND (reference sequence). CDR3: CASRLWDMNTEAFF. CDR3 DNA: TGTGCCAGTAGGTTGTGGGATATGAACACTGAAGCTTTCTTT.

The V gene is TRBV6-5, the J gene TRBJ2-1; D is uncertain. V lost 5 bases to trimming and J lost 9 bases, with 11 bases between them. CDR1 and CDR2 (germline): MNHEY, SVGAGI. The length of the CDR3 is 12 residues. In DNA form, the CDR3 reads TGTGCCAGCAGTCGCCAGCGTGGTGAGCAGTTCTTC. Its protein product is CASSRQRGEQFF.

The chain links TRBV5-1 to TRBJ1-5; D perhaps matches TRBD1 (5 bases). V was pared by 2 bases and J by 4 bases, with 10 bases between. The CDR3 totals 14 residues. The V gene's germline CDR1 is SGHRS and CDR2 YFSETQ. The CDR3 loop reads CASSLTGLNQPQHF. In nucleotides, the CDR3 is TGCGCCAGCAGCTTAACGGGACTTAATCAGCCCCAGCATTTT.

The chain employs TRBV28 and TRBJ1-5; D gene ambiguous. The germline V gene has CDR1 MDHEN and CDR2 SYDVKM. The germline V and J ends were trimmed by 6 bases and 3 bases, with 15 bases remaining between them. The length of the CDR3 is 15 residues. This CDR3 reads CASRLAGGNNQPQHF. The CDR3 DNA follows: TGTGCCAGCAGACTGGCGGGAGGGAACAATCAGCCCCAGCATTTT.

The table lists this clone with a few counts. The chain is built from TRBV5-1 and TRBJ1-1; D is perhaps TRBD1 (5 bases). This CDR3 region has 15 residues. Trimming took 4 bases from V and 3 from J, leaving 16 bases between them. In germline, CDR1 is SGHRS, CDR2 YFSETQ. The DNA of the CDR3 is TGCGCCAGCAGCCCCGGGACTGGGGTATACACTGAAGCTTTCTTT. Amino acid sequence: CASSPGTGVYTEAFF.

The CDR3 sequence: CASSPRLAGLDTDTQYF. The CDR3 DNA is TGCGCCAGCAGCCCCAGACTAGCGGGGCTGGACACAGATACGCAGTATTTT. The chain uses TRBV5-1 and TRBJ2-3; 11 bases are a match to TRBD2. CDR1 is SGHRS and CDR2 is YFSETQ in the germline V gene. Trimming at V came to 4 bases and at J to 2 bases, leaving 9 bases not matched to a gene. This CDR3 has 17 residues.

To note about this clone: Different DNA sequences within this sample yield the same CDR3. This chain joins TRBV15 and TRBJ2-7; TRBD1 matches 7 bases. Germline CDR1 is LNHNV and CDR2 is YYDKDF (reference sequence). The V segment lost 0 bases and the J segment 1 base; nucleotides outside the gene matches: 0. The CDR3 spans 14 residues. As DNA, the CDR3 is TGTGCCACCAGCAGAGACAGGGGGTCCTACGAGCAGTACTTC. Amino acids: CATSRDRGSYEQYF.

This clone was counted only a few times. CDR3 protein: CSAIPPNEQFF. CDR3 bases: TGCAGTGCGATTCCCCCGAATGAGCAGTTCTTC. The rearrangement links TRBV20-1 to TRBJ2-1; D remains ambiguous. The CDR3 runs to 11 residues. Germline loops: CDR1 DFQATT, CDR2 SNEGSKA (reference sequence). V was shortened by 6 bases and J by 7 bases, with 10 bases between the two germline ends.

The V call is TRBV4-3, the J call TRBJ1-2, with D possibly being TRBD1 (5 bases). The CDR3 covers 16 residues. Trimming cost V 0 bases and J 4 bases, with 15 bases left between them. CDR1 LGHNA and CDR2 YSLEER come from the germline V gene. The CDR3 loop is CASSQDLFNRTYGYTF. CDR3 nucleotide sequence: TGCGCCAGCAGCCAAGATCTGTTTAACAGGACCTATGGCTACACCTTC.

In this sample, this clone turned up once. This chain uses TRBV3-1 (or the pseudogene TRBV3-2) with TRBJ2-7; 11 bases agree with TRBD2. The germline V gene encodes CDR1 LGHDT and CDR2 YNNKEL (reference sequence). V was clipped by 4 bases and J by 4 bases; unmatched bases: 9. CDR3 length: 16 amino acids. CDR3: CASSLVSGLAEYEQYF. The CDR3 nucleotides are TGTGCCAGCAGCCTTGTTTCGGGACTAGCGGAATACGAGCAGTACTTC.

The rearrangement links TRBV10-2 to TRBJ2-1; 8 bases match TRBD1. Germline values: CDR1 WSHSY, CDR2 SAAADI. The CDR3 has 16 amino acids. This chain's CDR3 is CAAAIPGQEVLDEQFF. The CDR3 bases are TGCGCAGCAGCGATCCCGGGACAGGAGGTTCTCGATGAGCAGTTCTTC.

CDR3 loop: CASSLGGSTQETQYF. CDR3 coding DNA: TGTGCCAGCAGCTTGGGAGGTAGCACACAAGAGACCCAGTACTTC. The V and J genes are TRBV5-4 and TRBJ2-5; D is unclear. V lost 0 bases, J lost 2 bases, and 11 bases lay in between. CDR1 SGHNT and CDR2 YYREEE come from the germline V gene (reference sequence). The CDR3 is 15 residues long.